This T cell receptor beta chain was recovered during a study of monozygotic twins with inflammatory bowel disease. Study-wide findings and caveats: The data offered no way to tell different T cell subtypes apart. Neither one strong signal nor one clonotype associated with IBD was supported. Lower TCRbeta diversity (inverse Simpson) was seen in IBD patients than in healthy co-twins.

Note on this clonotype: Antigen unknown.

Samples each yielded cDNA through eight separate reactions. TCRdb reprocessed the 5' RACE reads and stores each CDR3 protein as one record, lacking DNA. Here the sample table reports about 210,000 distinct CDR3 sequences. The CDR3 sequence is 13 residues long. Germline loops: CDR1 SGDLS, CDR2 YYNGEE. This clonotype was sampled from a human donor with ulcerative colitis or Crohn's disease, or a healthy co-twin of an affected twin (not recorded which). The chain recombines TRBV9 with TRBJ2-1. The sequenced sample was blood. The CDR3 region is CASSDTSTHEQFF.